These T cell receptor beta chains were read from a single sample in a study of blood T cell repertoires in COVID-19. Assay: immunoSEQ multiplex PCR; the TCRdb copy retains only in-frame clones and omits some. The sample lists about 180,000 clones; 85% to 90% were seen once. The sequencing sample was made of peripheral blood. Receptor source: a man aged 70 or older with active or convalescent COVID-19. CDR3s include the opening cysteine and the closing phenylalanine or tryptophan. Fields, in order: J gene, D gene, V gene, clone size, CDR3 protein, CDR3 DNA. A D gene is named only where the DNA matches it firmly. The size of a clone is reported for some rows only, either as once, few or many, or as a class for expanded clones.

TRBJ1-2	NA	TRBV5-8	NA	CASSLWRGEGYTF	TGTGCCAGCAGCTTGTGGAGGGGTGAGGGCTACACCTTC
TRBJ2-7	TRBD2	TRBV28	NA	CASSLGGSSYEQYF	TGTGCCAGCAGTTTAGGCGGGAGCTCCTACGAGCAGTACTTC
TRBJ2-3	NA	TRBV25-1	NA	CASSAGTDTQYF	TGTGCCAGCAGTGCCGGGACAGATACGCAGTATTTT
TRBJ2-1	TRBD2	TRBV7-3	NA	CASSEQAGAQFF	TGTGCCAGCAGCGAGCAAGCGGGAGCGCAGTTCTTC
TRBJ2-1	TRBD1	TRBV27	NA	CASRTGIWGNEQFF	TGTGCCAGCAGGACAGGGATTTGGGGAAATGAGCAGTTCTTC
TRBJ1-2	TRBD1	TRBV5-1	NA	CASSLAQGVYGYTF	TGCGCCAGCAGCTTGGCCCAGGGGGTCTATGGCTACACCTTC
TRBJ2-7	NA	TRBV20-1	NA	CSAVLYEQYF	TGCAGTGCTGTTCTCTACGAGCAGTACTTC
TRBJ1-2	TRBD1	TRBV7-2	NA	CASSPRDSLMGYGYTF	TGTGCCAGCAGCCCCCGGGACAGCCTCATGGGGTATGGCTACACCTTC
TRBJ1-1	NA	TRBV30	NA	CAWSAGLRTEAFF	TGTGCCTGGAGTGCCGGTTTGAGGACTGAAGCTTTCTTT
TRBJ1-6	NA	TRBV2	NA	CASSAAGNSPLHF	TGTGCCAGCAGTGCCGCGGGGAACTCACCCCTCCACTTT
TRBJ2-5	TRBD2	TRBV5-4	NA	CASSTHHPLADETQYF	TGTGCCAGCAGCACCCACCACCCCCTAGCGGATGAGACCCAGTACTTC
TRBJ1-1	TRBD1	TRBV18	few	CASSPYTGVTEAFF	TGTGCCAGCTCACCATATACAGGGGTAACTGAAGCTTTCTTT
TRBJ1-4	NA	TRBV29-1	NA	CSVMGEPTNEKLFF	TGCAGCGTTATGGGCGAACCAACTAATGAAAAACTGTTTTTT
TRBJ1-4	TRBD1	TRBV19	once	CASSQTGGDEKLFF	TGTGCCAGTAGTCAGACAGGGGGCGATGAAAAACTGTTTTTT
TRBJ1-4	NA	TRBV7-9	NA	CASSSFATNEKLFF	TGTGCCAGCAGCTCTTTCGCAACTAATGAAAAACTGTTTTTT
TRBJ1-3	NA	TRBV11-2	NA	CASSLHRTSSGNTIYF	TGTGCCAGCAGCTTACACAGAACCTCCTCTGGAAACACCATATATTTT
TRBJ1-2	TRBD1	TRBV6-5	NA	CASSLDRVHGYTF	TGTGCCAGCAGCCTGGACAGGGTGCATGGCTACACCTTC
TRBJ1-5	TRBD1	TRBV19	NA	CASSLGQGNQPQHF	TGTGCCAGTAGTCTCGGACAGGGGAATCAGCCCCAGCATTTT
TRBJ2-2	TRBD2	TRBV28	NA	CASTSFSGRAVGELFF	TGTGCCAGCACCTCATTTAGCGGGAGGGCCGTCGGGGAGCTGTTTTTT
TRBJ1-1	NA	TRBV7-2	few	CASSVSLGTPSKVRAFF	TGTGCCAGCAGCGTCTCCCTCGGGACACCTTCGAAGGTGAGAGCTTTCTTT
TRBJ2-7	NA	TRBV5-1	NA	CASSLGGERGSYEQYF	TGCGCCAGCAGCTTGGGTGGGGAAAGGGGCTCCTACGAGCAGTACTTC
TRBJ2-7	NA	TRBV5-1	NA	CASSLDRDNAYEQYF	TGCGCCAGCAGCTTGGATCGGGACAATGCCTACGAGCAGTACTTC
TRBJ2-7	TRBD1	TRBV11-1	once	CASSLGTGIYEQYF	TGTGCCAGCAGCTTAGGGACAGGGATATACGAGCAGTACTTC
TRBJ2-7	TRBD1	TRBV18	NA	CASSPAGQGEQYF	TGTGCCAGCTCACCCGCCGGACAGGGGGAGCAGTACTTC
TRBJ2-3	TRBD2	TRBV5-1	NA	CASSQLAGVGTDTQYF	TGCGCCAGCAGCCAACTAGCGGGAGTGGGCACAGATACGCAGTATTTT
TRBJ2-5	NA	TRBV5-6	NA	CASSFLGGVHQETQYF	TGTGCCAGCAGCTTCCTTGGCGGGGTCCACCAAGAGACCCAGTACTTC
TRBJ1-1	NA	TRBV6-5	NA	CASSYPSRGLNTEAFF	TGTGCCAGCAGTTACCCGAGCAGGGGATTGAACACTGAAGCTTTCTTT
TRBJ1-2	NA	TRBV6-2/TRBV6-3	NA	CASSQGLYGYTF	TGTGCCAGCAGCCAGGGGCTCTATGGCTACACCTTC
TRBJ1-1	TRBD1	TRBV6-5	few	CASSPGTGVNTEAFF	TGTGCCAGCAGTCCCGGGACAGGGGTGAACACTGAAGCTTTCTTT
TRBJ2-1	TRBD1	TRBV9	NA	CASSVGTRGRPYNEQFF	TGTGCCAGCAGCGTAGGGACCAGGGGGCGCCCCTACAATGAGCAGTTCTTC
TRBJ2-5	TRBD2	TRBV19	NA	CASSIVWVAGKETQYF	TGTGCCAGTAGTATAGTGTGGGTAGCGGGGAAAGAGACCCAGTACTTC
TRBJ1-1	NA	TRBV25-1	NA	CASSELGGGNTEAFF	TGTGCCAGCAGTGAATTGGGAGGGGGGAACACTGAAGCTTTCTTT
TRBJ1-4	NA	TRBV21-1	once	CASSCPAQGTGVNEKLFF	TGTGCCAGCAGCTGCCCCGCTCAAGGCACAGGGGTTAATGAAAAACTGTTTTTT
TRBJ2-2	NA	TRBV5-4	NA	CASTKRGLGSFGELFF	TGTGCCAGCACCAAACGTGGACTGGGGTCTTTCGGGGAGCTGTTTTTT
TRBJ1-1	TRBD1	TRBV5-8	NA	CASSLYRGLNTEAFF	TGTGCCAGCAGCCTTTACAGGGGCCTGAACACTGAAGCTTTCTTT
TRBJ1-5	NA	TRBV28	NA	CASSERGGINQPQHF	TGTGCCAGCAGTGAAAGGGGGGGGATCAATCAGCCCCAGCATTTT
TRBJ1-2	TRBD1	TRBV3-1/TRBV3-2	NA	CASTTTGGQGYTF	TGTGCCAGCACCACGACAGGGGGCCAAGGCTACACCTTC